This TCR beta chain was captured in a study of T-cell memory formation after mild COVID-19 listed by TCRdb under 2021. For the wider study: Most TCR sequence clusters were specific to one of the two donors. In a couple of donors, T-cell clones that expanded and contracted after mild COVID-19 were followed by sequencing TCRalpha and TCRbeta repertoires longitudinally. The cohort was made up of two young adult volunteers, one female and one male, who were previously healthy.

For CDR1 and CDR2, the germline V gene (reference sequence) lists LNHDA and SQIVND. The CDR3 covers 14 residues, taking in both the cysteine and the phenylalanine. Only CDR3 DNA is held: 42 bases, read in frame from base 1. V ends up 3 bases short and J 5 bases short, with an unmatched junction base count of 6. The instrument given in TCRdb is Illumina NovaSeq 6000. TCRalpha and TCRbeta cDNA libraries were constructed by 5'RACE with constant-segment primers, with sample barcodes and unique molecular identifiers being introduced. Trizol reagent was used to extract RNA from every sample. The libraries were amplified in two PCR steps, and the second step added a second sample barcode and Illumina TruSeq adapters. Sequencing of libraries was performed on an Illumina NovaSeq with 2 x 150 bp paired-end reads. Per the source publication's procedure: Demultiplexing of reads and collapsing into UMI-guided consensus sequences were performed with migec v1.2.7. Using mixcr v2.1.11, UMI consensuses were aligned to TRA and TRB V and J templates and then assembled into clonotypes. A clonotype was counted as expanded or contracted only if both edgeR and NoisET called the change significant, with noise models trained on biological replicates. For edgeR calls, the thresholds were a false discovery rate-adjusted p below 0.01 and a log2 fold-change of 1. PCA with hierarchical clustering of max-normalized trajectories of the 1000 most abundant clonotypes was used as exploratory dynamics analysis. Separately sequenced CD4+ and CD8+ repertoires were used to assign a CD4 or CD8 phenotype to each responding clone. The raw public reads went through TCRdb reprocessing: fastp at Q25, MiXCR clone calling, in-frame beta chains kept. Every CDR3 protein is listed once, alongside the most common genes and DNA of its rows. The V and J calls here are based on TCRdb, not the publication. This sample comprises about 110,000 distinct CDR3 sequences, roughly 12% of them detected only once. 27% of the sample comes from the top ten.

Results the study describes overall, beyond this receptor: From day 15 to 85, contracting clones showed balanced CD4/CD8 phenotypes, whereas a second wave of clones that expanded from day 15 to 37 leaned towards CD4+. Only a couple of mild cases were covered by the study, and larger cohorts that include severe cases with pre-infection samples were considered necessary. SARS-CoV-2 specificity of the second-wave clones peaking on day 37 was not confirmed. Contracting CD4+ clones were located mainly in the CM and EM memory subsets, whereas CD8+ clones were found to be enriched in EMRA. Some responding clones were detected in pre-infection memory, which suggested that pre-existing cross-reactive memory T cells had joined the SARS-CoV-2 response.

As to this clonotype: It lacks a known antigen. Within one base of it there is no much larger clone, and no base qualities were kept.

Ficoll-Paque density gradient centrifugation was used to isolate PBMCs. The clonotype was recovered from an adult woman who had mild COVID-19 (a few samples of this study predate the infection). The sample titles of this study are shuffled in the database, so cell type and time point are left out; the donor was told from shared clones. Sequenced material: PBMCs or a T cell subset sorted from them (not recorded which). The rearrangement joined TRBV19 to TRBJ2-7; TRBD1 matches 8 bases in the middle. The CDR3: CASSIQGATHEQYF. The nucleotides read TGTGCCAGTAGTATTCAGGGGGCTACCCACGAGCAGTACTTC.